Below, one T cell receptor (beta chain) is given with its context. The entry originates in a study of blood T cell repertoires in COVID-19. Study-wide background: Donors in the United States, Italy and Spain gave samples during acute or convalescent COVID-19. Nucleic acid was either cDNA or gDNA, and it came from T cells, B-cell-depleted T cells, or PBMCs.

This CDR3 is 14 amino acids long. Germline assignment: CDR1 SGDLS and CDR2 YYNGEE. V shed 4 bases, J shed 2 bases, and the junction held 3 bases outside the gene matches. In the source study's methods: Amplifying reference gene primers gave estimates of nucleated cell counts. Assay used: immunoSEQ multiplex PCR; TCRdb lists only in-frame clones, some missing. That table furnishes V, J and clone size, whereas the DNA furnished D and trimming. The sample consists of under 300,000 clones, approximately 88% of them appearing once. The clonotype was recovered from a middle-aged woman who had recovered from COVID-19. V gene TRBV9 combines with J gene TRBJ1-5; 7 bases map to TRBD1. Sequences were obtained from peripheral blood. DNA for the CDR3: TGTGCCAGCAGCATCGGACAGGGCAATCAGCCCCAGCATTTT. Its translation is CASSIGQGNQPQHF.